The sequence of this T cell receptor (beta chain) was determined in a study of radiotherapy plus CTLA-4 blockade in lung cancer. This table comes from immunoSEQ multiplex PCR, and its TCRdb copy is limited to in-frame clones, with some not included. The data hold fewer than 100,000 clones, with over 80% observed a single time. The sequencing here drew on peripheral blood, taken from a patient treated with radiotherapy plus ipilimumab. This sequence originates from a human donor with non-small cell lung cancer who had stable disease on radiotherapy plus ipilimumab.

The chain's CDR3 is CASRGQMGENIQYF. Here the CDR3 DNA reads TGTGCCAGCAGAGGACAAATGGGGGAAAACATTCAGTACTTC. The chain uses TRBV28 and TRBJ2-4; perhaps D is TRBD1 or TRBD2 (5 bases each). Germline CDR1 is MDHEN and CDR2 is SYDVKM. This CDR3 has 14 residues. V was trimmed by 6 bases and J by 5 bases, leaving 14 bases between them.